This TCR beta chain was identified in a study of cytomegalovirus exposure and HLA in healthy donors. Findings and limits, study-wide: Beyond CMV serostatus, there was no information to go on about immune exposure.

PCR was performed using 60 Vbeta and 13 Jbeta primers. Repertoires were generated with immunoSEQ multiplex PCR, while TCRdb's copy carries only in-frame clones and drops some. The sample includes 150,000 to 200,000 clones, 75% to 80% of them seen just once. This CDR3 is built from 15 residues. Trimming removed 1 base from V and 4 bases from J, with 14 bases in between. CDR1 and CDR2 (germline): SGHDT, YYEEEE. All donors participated as healthy donors of bone marrow. On this clone itself: No antigen is known for it.

V and J are TRBV5-6 and TRBJ1-2; D might be TRBD1 (6 bases). The sample comprised PBMCs. This clonotype was sampled from a woman between 50 and 59 years old in good health and CMV-seropositive. As DNA, the CDR3 is TGTGCCAGCAGCTTGTATCAGGGGTTAGGCTATGGCTACACCTTC. Translating gives CASSLYQGLGYGYTF.